The rows below give T cell receptor beta chains drawn from one sample of a study of chemoradiotherapy in HPV16-positive cancers. Repertoires were generated with immunoSEQ multiplex PCR, while TCRdb's copy carries only in-frame clones and drops some. The sample lists fewer than 25,000 clones; 92% were seen once. The sequencing here drew on blood, taken from a patient who underwent chemoradiotherapy. These receptor sequences come from a human donor with HPV-associated anogenital cancer. Each CDR3 is given with its conserved first and last residue. D genes are given only for firm matches. Part of the rows lack a size; the others show once, few, many or a class for expanded clones.

abundance: -
v_gene: TRBV19
len: 14
d_gene: -
j_gene: TRBJ2-2
CDR3nt: TGTGCCAGTAGTACCTATACGAACACCGGGGAGCTGTTTTTT
CDR3aa: CASSTYTNTGELFF

abundance: -
v_gene: TRBV28
len: 14
d_gene: TRBD1
j_gene: TRBJ1-2
CDR3nt: TGTGCCAGCAAAGCCCAGGGACAGACATATGGCTACACCTTC
CDR3aa: CASKAQGQTYGYTF

abundance: -
v_gene: TRBV5-1
len: 14
d_gene: TRBD1
j_gene: TRBJ1-3
CDR3nt: TGCGCCAGCAAATGGGACAGCTCTGGAAACACCATATATTTT
CDR3aa: CASKWDSSGNTIYF

abundance: once
v_gene: TRBV7-9
len: 17
d_gene: TRBD2
j_gene: TRBJ2-1
CDR3nt: TGTGCCAGCAGCTTAGCGTTGGCGGGAGGACTTTACAATGAGCAGTTCTTC
CDR3aa: CASSLALAGGLYNEQFF

abundance: -
v_gene: TRBV5-1
len: 15
d_gene: TRBD1
j_gene: TRBJ1-1
CDR3nt: TGCGCCAGCAGCAACACAGGGGCGGAGAACACTGAAGCTTTCTTT
CDR3aa: CASSNTGAENTEAFF

abundance: -
v_gene: TRBV16
len: 13
d_gene: -
j_gene: TRBJ1-5
CDR3nt: TGTGCCAGCACCTTGGGGTGGAATCAGCCCCAGCATTTT
CDR3aa: CASTLGWNQPQHF

abundance: -
v_gene: TRBV6-6
len: 16
d_gene: -
j_gene: TRBJ2-3
CDR3nt: TGTGCCAGCAGTTACTCGAGAGGATGGGGTTCAGATACGCAGTATTTT
CDR3aa: CASSYSRGWGSDTQYF

abundance: -
v_gene: TRBV7-2
len: 15
d_gene: -
j_gene: TRBJ1-1
CDR3nt: TGTGCCAGCAGCTTAGCCCGGGGGAGAGGCACTGAAGCTTTCTTT
CDR3aa: CASSLARGRGTEAFF

abundance: -
v_gene: TRBV6-4
len: 18
d_gene: TRBD2
j_gene: TRBJ2-1
CDR3nt: TGTGCCAGCAGTGACTCGACGGGGGCTAGCGGGAGAGCAAATGAGCAGTTCTTC
CDR3aa: CASSDSTGASGRANEQFF

abundance: -
v_gene: TRBV5-1
len: 14
d_gene: -
j_gene: TRBJ2-3
CDR3nt: TGCGCCAGCAGCTTAGCAGGACCCACAGATACGCAGTATTTT
CDR3aa: CASSLAGPTDTQYF

abundance: -
v_gene: TRBV4-1
len: 17
d_gene: -
j_gene: TRBJ1-5
CDR3nt: TGCGCCAGCAGCCAAGAGGGGGCAGGGTCCACCAATCAGCCCCAGCATTTT
CDR3aa: CASSQEGAGSTNQPQHF

abundance: -
v_gene: TRBV18
len: 12
d_gene: -
j_gene: TRBJ2-2
CDR3nt: TGTGCCAGCTCATCTGAGTCCGGGGAGCTGTTTTTT
CDR3aa: CASSSESGELFF

abundance: -
v_gene: TRBV13
len: 16
d_gene: TRBD1
j_gene: TRBJ2-7
CDR3nt: TGTGCCAGCAGCACCCTAGGACAGGGTGGCAACTACGAGCAGTACTTC
CDR3aa: CASSTLGQGGNYEQYF

abundance: -
v_gene: TRBV5-4
len: 14
d_gene: TRBD1
j_gene: TRBJ1-2
CDR3nt: TGTGCCAGCAGCGGGACAGGATATACCTATGGCTACACCTTC
CDR3aa: CASSGTGYTYGYTF

abundance: -
v_gene: TRBV28
len: 13
d_gene: -
j_gene: TRBJ2-5
CDR3nt: TGTGCCAGCAGTAAGGACAGCCAAGAGACCCAGTACTTC
CDR3aa: CASSKDSQETQYF

abundance: -
v_gene: TRBV7-3
len: 12
d_gene: -
j_gene: TRBJ2-3
CDR3nt: TGTGCCAGCAGCTCCCGAGGTGATACGCAGTATTTT
CDR3aa: CASSSRGDTQYF

abundance: -
v_gene: TRBV11-1
len: 15
d_gene: TRBD1
j_gene: TRBJ2-7
CDR3nt: TGTGCCAGCAGCTTAGATCCAGGGGGAATCTACGAGCAGTACTTC
CDR3aa: CASSLDPGGIYEQYF

abundance: -
v_gene: TRBV9
len: 15
d_gene: -
j_gene: TRBJ2-7
CDR3nt: TGTGCCAGCAGCGTCGGGGGGCCAACCTCCTACGAGCAGTACTTC
CDR3aa: CASSVGGPTSYEQYF

abundance: -
v_gene: TRBV11-2
len: 13
d_gene: -
j_gene: TRBJ1-2
CDR3nt: TGTGCCAGCAGCCCGTTGGATTTCTATGGCTACACCTTC
CDR3aa: CASSPLDFYGYTF

abundance: -
v_gene: TRBV6-6
len: 16
d_gene: TRBD1
j_gene: TRBJ2-2
CDR3nt: TGTGCCAGCAAACCTCGGGACAGGGGGAACACCGGGGAGCTGTTTTTT
CDR3aa: CASKPRDRGNTGELFF

abundance: -
v_gene: TRBV6-5
len: 13
d_gene: -
j_gene: TRBJ2-3
CDR3nt: TGTGCCATCAGGGATAGTAACACAGATACGCAGTATTTT
CDR3aa: CAIRDSNTDTQYF

abundance: once
v_gene: TRBV5-1
len: 13
d_gene: -
j_gene: TRBJ2-5
CDR3nt: TGCGCCAGCAGACAGGGAGCCGGAGAGACCCAGTACTTC
CDR3aa: CASRQGAGETQYF

abundance: once
v_gene: TRBV5-1
len: 13
d_gene: -
j_gene: TRBJ2-7
CDR3nt: TGCGCCAGCAGCTTTGCCAACTCCTACGAGCAGTACTTC
CDR3aa: CASSFANSYEQYF

abundance: once
v_gene: TRBV27
len: 11
d_gene: -
j_gene: TRBJ1-5
CDR3nt: TGTGCCAGCGGGGACCGACAGCCCCAGCATTTT
CDR3aa: CASGDRQPQHF

abundance: -
v_gene: TRBV7-2
len: 15
d_gene: -
j_gene: TRBJ1-1
CDR3nt: TGTGCCAGCAGCTTAGAGAGGACAGCTAACACTGAAGCTTTCTTT
CDR3aa: CASSLERTANTEAFF

abundance: -
v_gene: TRBV27
len: 15
d_gene: TRBD2
j_gene: TRBJ2-1
CDR3nt: TGTGCCAGCAGTCCTAGCGGGGGGATCTACAATGAGCAGTTCTTC
CDR3aa: CASSPSGGIYNEQFF

abundance: -
v_gene: TRBV14
len: 14
d_gene: TRBD1
j_gene: TRBJ1-6
CDR3nt: TGTGCCAGCAGCCTGACAGGGGGCCTTTCACCCCTCCACTTT
CDR3aa: CASSLTGGLSPLHF

abundance: -
v_gene: TRBV7-3
len: 14
d_gene: -
j_gene: TRBJ2-5
CDR3nt: TGTGCCAGCAGCTTAACGGCAGACCAAGAGACCCAGTACTTC
CDR3aa: CASSLTADQETQYF

abundance: -
v_gene: TRBV27
len: 14
d_gene: -
j_gene: TRBJ2-5
CDR3nt: TGTGCCAGCAGTTTTGGGGGGCGCGTAGAGACCCAGTACTTC
CDR3aa: CASSFGGRVETQYF

abundance: -
v_gene: TRBV14
len: 17
d_gene: TRBD1
j_gene: TRBJ1-2
CDR3nt: TGTGCCAGCAGCCAAAGGACAGGGGCGCCCTACGGCTATGGCTACACCTTC
CDR3aa: CASSQRTGAPYGYGYTF

abundance: -
v_gene: TRBV11-1
len: 14
d_gene: -
j_gene: TRBJ1-5
CDR3nt: TGTGCCAGCAGCCATCAGTGGAGCAATCAGCCCCAGCATTTT
CDR3aa: CASSHQWSNQPQHF

abundance: -
v_gene: TRBV11-2
len: 17
d_gene: -
j_gene: TRBJ2-7
CDR3nt: TGTGCCAGCAGCCCTGAGCGTGGGCTAGCGAGTTTTTACGAGCAGTACTTC
CDR3aa: CASSPERGLASFYEQYF

abundance: -
v_gene: TRBV7-9
len: 15
d_gene: -
j_gene: TRBJ2-2
CDR3nt: TGTGCCAGCACACGCGGAGCGGGTAACACCGGGGAGCTGTTTTTT
CDR3aa: CASTRGAGNTGELFF

abundance: -
v_gene: TRBV4-3
len: 15
d_gene: -
j_gene: TRBJ2-7
CDR3nt: TGCGCCAGCAGCCTCAGGTCACACGGACCCTACGAGCAGTACTTC
CDR3aa: CASSLRSHGPYEQYF

abundance: -
v_gene: TRBV6-5
len: 15
d_gene: TRBD2
j_gene: TRBJ2-5
CDR3nt: TGTGCCAGCAGTTACGGAGGCGGGAGGGTTTGGGAGCAGTACTTC
CDR3aa: CASSYGGGRVWEQYF

abundance: -
v_gene: TRBV9
len: 16
d_gene: TRBD2
j_gene: TRBJ2-1
CDR3nt: TGTGCCAGCAGCGCTTTAGCGGGGGCCACTTACAATGAGCAGTTCTTC
CDR3aa: CASSALAGATYNEQFF

abundance: -
v_gene: TRBV11-2
len: 11
d_gene: -
j_gene: TRBJ2-5
CDR3nt: TGTGCCAGCAGCTTAACGGAGACCCAGTACTTC
CDR3aa: CASSLTETQYF

abundance: -
v_gene: TRBV5-5
len: 14
d_gene: -
j_gene: TRBJ1-4
CDR3nt: TGTGCCAGCAGCCGGACATTTTCTAATGAAAAACTGTTTTTT
CDR3aa: CASSRTFSNEKLFF

abundance: -
v_gene: TRBV6-1
len: 15
d_gene: -
j_gene: TRBJ2-7
CDR3nt: TGTGCCAGCAGTGAAAGGACTGACTCCTTCTACGAGCAGTACTTC
CDR3aa: CASSERTDSFYEQYF

abundance: -
v_gene: TRBV19
len: 14
d_gene: -
j_gene: TRBJ1-1
CDR3nt: TGTGCCAGTAGTACCGGAAGGGGGGGGACTGAAGCTTTCTTT
CDR3aa: CASSTGRGGTEAFF

abundance: -
v_gene: TRBV5-4
len: 13
d_gene: -
j_gene: TRBJ2-2
CDR3nt: TGTGCCAGCAGCTTCACTAGCAGCGGGGAGCTGTTTTTT
CDR3aa: CASSFTSSGELFF

abundance: -
v_gene: TRBV2
len: 12
d_gene: -
j_gene: TRBJ2-5
CDR3nt: TGTGCCAGCAGTGTCGGTGTGGAGACCCAGTACTTC
CDR3aa: CASSVGVETQYF

abundance: -
v_gene: TRBV5-1
len: 18
d_gene: TRBD1
j_gene: TRBJ1-5
CDR3nt: TGCGCCACCCTAAGCTGGGACAGAAAAAACTTTGGGAATCAGCCCCAGCATTTT
CDR3aa: CATLSWDRKNFGNQPQHF

abundance: once
v_gene: TRBV6-1
len: 15
d_gene: TRBD1
j_gene: TRBJ2-2
CDR3nt: TGTGCCAGCAGTGGGTGGACAGGGATGACCGGGGAGCTGTTTTTT
CDR3aa: CASSGWTGMTGELFF

abundance: -
v_gene: TRBV7-3
len: 13
d_gene: -
j_gene: TRBJ2-3
CDR3nt: TGTGCCAGCAGCTGGGGGGCCCAGGATACGCAGTATTTT
CDR3aa: CASSWGAQDTQYF

abundance: -
v_gene: TRBV7-9
len: 14
d_gene: -
j_gene: TRBJ2-7
CDR3nt: TGTGCCAGCAGCTTTAACAGGGACTCCTACGAGCAGTACTTC
CDR3aa: CASSFNRDSYEQYF

abundance: -
v_gene: TRBV27
len: 13
d_gene: -
j_gene: TRBJ1-2
CDR3nt: TGTGCCAGCAAACTCAACGGTAACTATGGCTACACCTTC
CDR3aa: CASKLNGNYGYTF

abundance: -
v_gene: TRBV5-8
len: 12
d_gene: -
j_gene: TRBJ1-4
CDR3nt: TGTGCCAGCAGCACGCCAGGTGAAAAACTGTTTTTT
CDR3aa: CASSTPGEKLFF